One and the same sample provided the 18 T cell receptor beta chains below, sequenced in a study of T cells in Graves' hyperthyroidism and ophthalmopathy. Amplification of TCR beta CDR3 regions used RNA as the template. TCR CDR3 underwent first-round RT-PCR with the HTBI primer set. Via MiXCR, TCRdb re-called the multiplex PCR reads, giving one row per CDR3 protein. The profile shows about 560,000 distinct CDR3 sequences, approximately 15% of them singletons. Source material: blood. The receptors derive from a young woman with Graves' hyperthyroidism.

This clonotype was counted between two and nine times. The chain employs TRBV20-1 and TRBJ2-5; TRBD1 matches 11 bases. The germline V gene has CDR1 DFQATT and CDR2 SNEGSKA (reference sequence). With 6 bases clipped from V and 4 bases from J, the junction kept 10 bases outside the gene matches. CDR3 length equals 15 residues. CDR3 residues: CSALQDRGPGETQYF. CDR3 in DNA: TGCAGTGCACTGCAGGACAGGGGGCCAGGAGAGACCCAGTACTTC.

This clonotype was recorded many times. V is TRBV20-1 and J is TRBJ2-4; TRBD2 might be the D (7 bases). V lost 1 base to trimming and J lost 6 bases, with 10 bases between them. Germline CDR1 is DFQATT and CDR2 is SNEGSKA (reference sequence). This CDR3 contains 13 residues. In DNA, the CDR3 is TGCAGTGCTAGAGTCCGGGGGGCAAACATTCAGTACTTC. Translation: CSARVRGANIQYF.

This clonotype has only a few counts. One end of the junction fails to match germline, which may point to a read error. V gene TRBV4-2 combines with J gene TRBJ2-7; D possibly matches TRBD1 or TRBD2 (5 bases each). The CDR3 totals 12 residues. Germline V CDR1 and CDR2: LGHNA, YNFKEQ. The CDR3 reads CASSSSSGDPNF. CDR3 in DNA: TGTGCCAGCAGCTCGAGCTCCGGGGACCCGAACTTC.

This clonotype was observed at least ten times. The chain is built from TRBV28 and TRBJ2-1, with TRBD1 matching over 10 bases. The CDR3 spans 15 residues. V gave up 5 bases and J gave up 8 bases; unmatched junction bases: 9. CDR1 and CDR2 (germline): MDHEN, SYDVKM. The CDR3 nucleotides read TGTGCCAGCAGTGGGGGGACAGGGGTTTTCTATGAGCAGTTCTTC. Translated, it gives CASSGGTGVFYEQFF. Using reference TRBV28 and TRBJ2-1 for the parts outside the CDR3, the full variable domain is DVKVTQSSRYLVKRTGEKVFLECVQDMDHENMFWYRQDPGLGLRLIYFSYDVKMKEKGDIPEGYSVSREKKERFSLILESASTNQTSMYLCASSGGTGVFYEQFFGPGTRLTVL.

The V and J genes are TRBV20-1 and TRBJ2-3; 8 bases agree with TRBD2. Germline CDR1 reads DFQATT; CDR2 reads SNEGSKA (reference sequence). The CDR3 has 14 amino acids. Trimming took 4 bases from V and 0 from J; bases not matched to a gene: 3. The CDR3 DNA is TGCAGTGCTAAACGGGGGGGTAGCACAGATACGCAGTATTTT. Protein: CSAKRGGSTDTQYF.

The chain has TRBV29-1 and TRBJ1-2; D is unresolved. In germline, CDR1 is SQVTM, CDR2 ANQGSEA. Trimming shortened V by 4 bases and J by 7 bases, and 16 bases separated the two germline ends. CDR3 length equals 13 residues. CDR3 protein: CSVGSSGEGGYTF. CDR3 in DNA: TGCAGCGTTGGTTCCAGCGGGGAGGGTGGCTACACCTTC. The variable domain in full, with the rest retrieved from reference TRBV29-1 and TRBJ1-2, is SAVISQKPSRDICQRGTSLTIQCQVDSQVTMMFWYRQQPGQSLTLIATANQGSEATYESGFVIDKFPISRPNLTFSTLTVSNMSPEDSSIYLCSVGSSGEGGYTFGSGTRLTVV.

The V call is TRBV29-1, the J call TRBJ2-7, with D hard to call. V was cut by 4 bases and J by 6 bases, with 13 bases left in between. Germline CDR1 reads SQVTM; CDR2 reads ANQGSEA. This CDR3 comprises 12 residues. The CDR3 sequence: CSVVWAGVEQYF. The CDR3, as DNA: TGCAGCGTTGTTTGGGCTGGGGTCGAGCAGTACTTC.

The V gene is TRBV2, the J gene TRBJ2-1; D is tentatively TRBD1 or TRBD2 (5 bases each). Germline V CDR1 and CDR2: SNHLY, FYNNEI. This CDR3 has 14 residues. The germline V and J ends were trimmed by 8 bases and 6 bases, with 17 bases remaining between them. DNA for the CDR3: TGTGCCAGCGGCCGGGACGGCCGGTCCAATGAGCAGTTCTTC. Protein sequence: CASGRDGRSNEQFF.

This clonotype came up many times. V usage is TRBV7-2 and J usage is TRBJ2-6; D ambiguous. CDR1 SGHTA and CDR2 FQGNSA come from the germline V gene. The CDR3 loop spans 15 amino acids. V was pared by 1 base and J by 2 bases, with 6 bases between. The CDR3 sequence: CASSLDGAGANVLTF. DNA for the CDR3: TGTGCCAGCAGCTTAGATGGGGCTGGGGCCAACGTCCTGACTTTC.

This clonotype came up many times. V usage is TRBV20-1 and J usage is TRBJ1-4; D is uncertain. The ends were cut back, 0 bases at V and 0 bases at J, with 8 bases in the middle. Germline CDR1 and CDR2: DFQATT and SNEGSKA (reference sequence). This CDR3 spans 15 amino acids. CDR3 protein: CSARDAGSTNEKLFF. The CDR3 DNA sequence: TGCAGTGCTAGAGATGCAGGCTCAACTAATGAAAAACTGTTTTTT.

This clonotype has just one count. The CDR3 coding sequence is TGTGCCAGCAGTACAATTTACAATGAGCAGTTCTTC. This gives the protein CASSTIYNEQFF. The chain recombines TRBV27 with TRBJ2-1, with no clear D. The CDR3 runs 12 residues. Per the germline V gene, CDR1 is MNHEY and CDR2 is SMNVEV (reference sequence). V lost 5 bases, J lost 4 bases, and 6 bases lay in between.

This clonotype was seen ten or more times. The CDR3 sequence is CASSSNRGRSGNTIYF. The CDR3 DNA reads as TGTGCCAGCAGCTCGAACAGGGGGCGTTCGGGAAACACCATATATTTT. The V gene is TRBV7-8, the J gene TRBJ1-3; 9 bases match TRBD1. V lost 4 bases and J lost 4; bases outside the gene matches: 8. The CDR3 extends over 16 amino acids. Germline CDR1 and CDR2: SGHVS and FQNEAQ.

This clonotype was recorded at least ten times. The chain joins TRBV6-1 to TRBJ1-2; tentatively, D is TRBD1 (5 bases). The germline V gene has CDR1 MNHNS and CDR2 SASEGT. V was trimmed by 0 bases and J by 7 bases, leaving 18 bases between them. The CDR3 consists of 16 residues. The DNA of the CDR3 is TGTGCCAGCAGTGAAGCGCTTCCAGGGTTGGGGCCTGGCTACACCTTC. Translated, it gives CASSEALPGLGPGYTF.

This clonotype was seen more than once but under ten times. The chain combines TRBV20-1 with TRBJ2-2, with D perhaps matching TRBD2 (7 bases). V lost 2 bases, J lost 5 bases, and 12 bases lay in between. CDR3 size: 14 residues. Germline V CDR1 and CDR2: DFQATT, SNEGSKA (reference sequence). CDR3 sequence reads: CSARQGGGTGELFF. The CDR3 DNA is TGCAGTGCTAGACAGGGAGGGGGTACCGGGGAGCTGTTTTTT.

The CDR3 DNA sequence: TGTGCCAGCAGCTTAGAACAGGGACGCGAGCAGTACTTC. It encodes CASSLEQGREQYF. V and J are TRBV7-2 and TRBJ2-7; a weak D match, TRBD1 (6 bases). Germline lookup yields CDR1 SGHTA and CDR2 FQGNSA. Trimming removed 1 base from V and 6 bases from J, with 10 bases in between. The CDR3 sequence is 13 residues long. The whole variable domain, filled in from reference TRBV7-2 and TRBJ2-7, reads GAGVSQSPSNKVTEKGKDVELRCDPISGHTALYWYRQSLGQGLEFLIYFQGNSAPDKSGLPSDRFSAERTGGSVSTLTIQRTQQEDSAVYLCASSLEQGREQYFGPGTRLTVT.

The chain combines TRBV5-1 with TRBJ2-7; the match to TRBD2 covers 15 bases. The CDR3 has 16 residues. J lost 5 bases, V lost 4 bases, and 7 bases had no gene match. Germline loops: CDR1 SGHRS, CDR2 YFSETQ. The CDR3 is CASSGRTSGRDNEQYF. The CDR3 coding sequence is TGCGCCAGCAGCGGAAGGACTAGCGGGAGGGACAACGAGCAGTACTTC. The full variable domain, rest sourced from reference TRBV5-1 and TRBJ2-7, is KAGVTQTPRYLIKTRGQQVTLSCSPISGHRSVSWYQQTPGQGLQFLFEYFSETQRNKGNFPGRFSGRQFSNSRSEMNVSTLELGDSALYLCASSGRTSGRDNEQYFGPGTRLTVT.

This chain uses TRBV27 with TRBJ1-6, with D perhaps matching TRBD1 (5 bases). The CDR3 length is 13 residues. In germline, CDR1 is MNHEY, CDR2 SMNVEV (reference sequence). V was shortened by 4 bases and J by 9 bases, with 10 bases between the two germline ends. As DNA, the CDR3 is TGTGCCAGCAGTTGGGACGGGGGTTCACCCCTCCACTTT. This translates into CASSWDGGSPLHF.

This clonotype was detected only a few times. The chain combines TRBV10-3 with TRBJ2-1, with D possibly being TRBD2 (6 bases). Germline V gene data show CDR1 as ENHRY and CDR2 as SYGVKD. V lost 3 bases and J 7 bases, leaving 7 bases between the germline ends. The CDR3 has 12 residues. The chain's CDR3 is CAISDRGNEQFF. As DNA, the CDR3 is TGTGCCATCAGTGATCGGGGGAATGAGCAGTTCTTC.